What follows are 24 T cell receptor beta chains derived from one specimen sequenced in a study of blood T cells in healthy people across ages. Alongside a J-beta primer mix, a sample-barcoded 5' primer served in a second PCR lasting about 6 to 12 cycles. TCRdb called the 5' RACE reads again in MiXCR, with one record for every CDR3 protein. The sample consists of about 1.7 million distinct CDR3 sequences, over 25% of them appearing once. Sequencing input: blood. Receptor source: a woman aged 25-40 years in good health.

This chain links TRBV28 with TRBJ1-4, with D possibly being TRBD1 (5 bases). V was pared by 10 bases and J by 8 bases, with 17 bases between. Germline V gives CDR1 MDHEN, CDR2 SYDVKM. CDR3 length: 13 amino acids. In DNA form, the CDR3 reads TGTGCCACCCGGGACCCACGAAGGGAAAAACTGTTTTTT. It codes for CATRDPRREKLFF.

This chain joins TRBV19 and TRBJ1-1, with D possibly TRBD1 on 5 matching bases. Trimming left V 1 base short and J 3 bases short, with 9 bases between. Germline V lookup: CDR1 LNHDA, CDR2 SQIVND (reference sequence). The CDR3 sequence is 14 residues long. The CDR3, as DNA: TGTGCCAGTAGTATAGCCCAGGGACACACTGAAGCTTTCTTT. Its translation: CASSIAQGHTEAFF.

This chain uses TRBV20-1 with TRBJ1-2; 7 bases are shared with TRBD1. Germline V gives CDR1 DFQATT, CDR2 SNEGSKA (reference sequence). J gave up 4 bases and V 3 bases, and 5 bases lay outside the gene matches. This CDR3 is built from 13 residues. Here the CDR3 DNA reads TGCAGTGCTAGTAAACAGGGGTCCTATGGCTACACCTTC. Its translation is CSASKQGSYGYTF.

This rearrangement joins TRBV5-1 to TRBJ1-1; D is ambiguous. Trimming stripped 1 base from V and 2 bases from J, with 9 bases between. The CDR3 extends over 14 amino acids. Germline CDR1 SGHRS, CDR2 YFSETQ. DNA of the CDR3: TGCGCCAGCAGCTTGCTAGGGATTAACACTGAAGCTTTCTTT. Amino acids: CASSLLGINTEAFF.

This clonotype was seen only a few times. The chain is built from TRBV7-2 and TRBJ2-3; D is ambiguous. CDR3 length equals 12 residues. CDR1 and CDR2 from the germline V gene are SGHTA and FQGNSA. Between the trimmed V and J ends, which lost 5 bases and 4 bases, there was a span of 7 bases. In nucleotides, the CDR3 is TGTGCCAGCAGCGTCAGTGCAGATACGCAGTATTTT. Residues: CASSVSADTQYF.

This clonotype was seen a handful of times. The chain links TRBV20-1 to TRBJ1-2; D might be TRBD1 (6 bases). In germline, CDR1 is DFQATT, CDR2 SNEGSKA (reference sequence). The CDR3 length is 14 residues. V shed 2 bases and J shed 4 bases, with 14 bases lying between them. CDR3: CSARTQGTGYGYTF. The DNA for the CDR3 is TGCAGTGCTAGAACCCAGGGGACCGGCTATGGCTACACCTTC.

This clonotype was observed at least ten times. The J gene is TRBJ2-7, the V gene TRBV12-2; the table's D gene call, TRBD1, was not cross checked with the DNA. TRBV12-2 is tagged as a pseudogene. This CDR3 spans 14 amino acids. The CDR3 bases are TGTGCAAGTCGCTTAGCGGCACAGGGGTACGAGCAGTACTTC. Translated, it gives CASRLAAQGYEQYF.

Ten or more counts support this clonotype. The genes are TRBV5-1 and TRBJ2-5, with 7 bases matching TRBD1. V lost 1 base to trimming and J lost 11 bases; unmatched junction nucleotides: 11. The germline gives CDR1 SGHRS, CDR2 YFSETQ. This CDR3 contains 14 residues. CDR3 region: CASSLTGARIEQYF. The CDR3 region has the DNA TGCGCCAGCAGCTTGACAGGGGCGCGTATAGAGCAGTACTTC.

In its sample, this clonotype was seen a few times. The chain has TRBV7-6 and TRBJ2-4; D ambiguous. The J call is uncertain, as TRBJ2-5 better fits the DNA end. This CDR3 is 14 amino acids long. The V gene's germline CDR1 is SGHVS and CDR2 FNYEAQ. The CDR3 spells CASSPLGLGETQYF. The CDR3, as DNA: TGTGCCAGCAGCCCCCTTGGCCTGGGAGAGACCCAGTACTTC.

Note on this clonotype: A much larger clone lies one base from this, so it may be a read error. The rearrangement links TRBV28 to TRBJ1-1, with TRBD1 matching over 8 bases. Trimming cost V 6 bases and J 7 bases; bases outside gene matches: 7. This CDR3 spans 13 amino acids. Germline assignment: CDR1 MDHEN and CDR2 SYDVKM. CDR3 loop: CASRLTGGGEAFF. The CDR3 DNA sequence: TGTGCCAGCAGGTTAACAGGGGGTGGTGAAGCTTTCTTT.

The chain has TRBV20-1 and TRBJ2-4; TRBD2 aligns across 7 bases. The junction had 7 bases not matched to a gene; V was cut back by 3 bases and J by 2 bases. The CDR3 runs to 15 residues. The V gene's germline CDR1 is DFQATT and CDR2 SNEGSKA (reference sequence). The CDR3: CSASSLAETKNIQYF. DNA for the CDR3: TGCAGTGCTAGCTCTCTAGCGGAAACCAAAAACATTCAGTACTTC.

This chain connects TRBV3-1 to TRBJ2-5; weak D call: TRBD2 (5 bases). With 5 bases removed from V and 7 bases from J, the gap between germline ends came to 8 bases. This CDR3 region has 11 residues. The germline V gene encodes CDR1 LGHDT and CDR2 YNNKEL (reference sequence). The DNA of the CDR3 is TGTGCCAGCAGCAACGAGGGGACCCAGTACTTC. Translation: CASSNEGTQYF.

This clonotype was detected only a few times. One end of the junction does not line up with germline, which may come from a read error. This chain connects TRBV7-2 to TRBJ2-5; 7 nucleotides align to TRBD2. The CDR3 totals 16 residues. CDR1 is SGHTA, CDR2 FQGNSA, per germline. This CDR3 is CANSLEAVTSLGEQYF. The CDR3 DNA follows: TGTGCCAACAGCTTAGAGGCCGTGACTAGCCTGGGGGAGCAGTACTTC.

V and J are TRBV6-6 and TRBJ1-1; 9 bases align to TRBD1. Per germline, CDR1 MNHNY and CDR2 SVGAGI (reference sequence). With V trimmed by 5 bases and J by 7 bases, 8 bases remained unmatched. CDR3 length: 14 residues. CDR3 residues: CASSPVPGQGEAFF. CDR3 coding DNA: TGTGCCAGCAGTCCTGTCCCGGGACAGGGTGAAGCTTTCTTT.

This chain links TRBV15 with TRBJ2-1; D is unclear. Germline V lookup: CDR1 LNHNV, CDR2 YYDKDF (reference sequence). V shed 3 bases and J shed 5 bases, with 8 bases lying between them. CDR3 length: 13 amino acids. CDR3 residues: CATSRTRDNEQFF. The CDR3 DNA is TGTGCCACCAGCAGGACCAGAGACAATGAGCAGTTCTTC.

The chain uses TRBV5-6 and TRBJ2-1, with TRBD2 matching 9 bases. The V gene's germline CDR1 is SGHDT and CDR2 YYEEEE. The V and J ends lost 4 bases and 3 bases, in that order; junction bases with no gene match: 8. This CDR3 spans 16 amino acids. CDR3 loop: CASSEATSGYYNEQFF. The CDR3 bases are TGTGCCAGCAGCGAAGCGACTAGCGGATACTACAATGAGCAGTTCTTC.

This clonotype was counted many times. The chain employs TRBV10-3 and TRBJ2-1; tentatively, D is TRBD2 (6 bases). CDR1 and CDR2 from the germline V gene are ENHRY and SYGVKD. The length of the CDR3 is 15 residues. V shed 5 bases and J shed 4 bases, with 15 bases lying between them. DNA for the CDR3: TGTGCCATCAGTCCGTCTAGCGATGGATACAATGAGCAGTTCTTC. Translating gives CAISPSSDGYNEQFF.

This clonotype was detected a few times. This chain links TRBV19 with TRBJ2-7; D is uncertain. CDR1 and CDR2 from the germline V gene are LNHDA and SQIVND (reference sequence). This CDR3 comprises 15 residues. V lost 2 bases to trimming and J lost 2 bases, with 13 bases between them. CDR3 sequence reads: CASSISHSPPYEQYF. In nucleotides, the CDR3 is TGTGCCAGTAGTATATCGCACTCACCGCCCTACGAGCAGTACTTC.

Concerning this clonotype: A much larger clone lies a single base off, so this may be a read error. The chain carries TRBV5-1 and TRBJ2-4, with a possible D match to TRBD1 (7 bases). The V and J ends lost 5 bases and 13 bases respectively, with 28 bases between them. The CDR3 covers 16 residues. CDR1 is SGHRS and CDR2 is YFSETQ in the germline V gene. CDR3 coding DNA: TGCGCCAGCAGGTCTGACAGGGAGTCTGGAGGGGGAGAGCAGTACTTC. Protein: CASRSDRESGGGEQYF. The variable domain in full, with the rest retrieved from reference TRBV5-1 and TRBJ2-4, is KAGVTQTPRYLIKTRGQQVTLSCSPISGHRSVSWYQQTPGQGLQFLFEYFSETQRNKGNFPGRFSGRQFSNSRSEMNVSTLELGDSALYLCASRSDRESGGGEQYFGAGTRLSVL.

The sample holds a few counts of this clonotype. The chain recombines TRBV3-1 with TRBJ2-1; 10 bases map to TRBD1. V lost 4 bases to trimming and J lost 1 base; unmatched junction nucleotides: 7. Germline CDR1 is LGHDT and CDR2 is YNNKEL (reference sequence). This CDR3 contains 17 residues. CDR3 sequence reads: CASSPTPGQGSYNEQFF. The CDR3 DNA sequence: TGTGCCAGCAGCCCCACCCCGGGACAGGGGTCCTACAATGAGCAGTTCTTC.

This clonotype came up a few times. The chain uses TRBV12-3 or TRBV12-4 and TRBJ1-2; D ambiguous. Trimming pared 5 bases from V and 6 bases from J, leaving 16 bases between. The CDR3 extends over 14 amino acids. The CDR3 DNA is TGTGCCAGCAGTCAGCCCGGACGGGTCCATGGCTACACCTTC. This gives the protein CASSQPGRVHGYTF.

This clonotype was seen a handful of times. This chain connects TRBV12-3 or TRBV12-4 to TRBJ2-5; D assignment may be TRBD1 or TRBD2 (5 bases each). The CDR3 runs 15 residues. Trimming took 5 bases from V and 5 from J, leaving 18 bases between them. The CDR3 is CASSQPGRAEETQYF. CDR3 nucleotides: TGTGCCAGCAGTCAGCCGGGGCGCGCGGAGGAGACCCAGTACTTC.

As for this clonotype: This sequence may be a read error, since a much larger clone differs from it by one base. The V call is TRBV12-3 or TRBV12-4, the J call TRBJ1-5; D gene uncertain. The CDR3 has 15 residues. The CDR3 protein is CANSLAQSYNQPQHF. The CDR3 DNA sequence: TGTGCCAACAGTTTAGCGCAGTCTTACAATCAGCCCCAGCATTTT.

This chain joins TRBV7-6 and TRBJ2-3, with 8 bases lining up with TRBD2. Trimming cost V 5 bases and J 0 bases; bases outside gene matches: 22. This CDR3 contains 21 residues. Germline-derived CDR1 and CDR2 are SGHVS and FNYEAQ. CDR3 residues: CASSPRPPQPTAGVSTDTQYF. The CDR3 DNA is TGTGCCAGCAGCCCAAGGCCCCCACAGCCTACAGCGGGAGTTAGCACAGATACGCAGTATTTT.